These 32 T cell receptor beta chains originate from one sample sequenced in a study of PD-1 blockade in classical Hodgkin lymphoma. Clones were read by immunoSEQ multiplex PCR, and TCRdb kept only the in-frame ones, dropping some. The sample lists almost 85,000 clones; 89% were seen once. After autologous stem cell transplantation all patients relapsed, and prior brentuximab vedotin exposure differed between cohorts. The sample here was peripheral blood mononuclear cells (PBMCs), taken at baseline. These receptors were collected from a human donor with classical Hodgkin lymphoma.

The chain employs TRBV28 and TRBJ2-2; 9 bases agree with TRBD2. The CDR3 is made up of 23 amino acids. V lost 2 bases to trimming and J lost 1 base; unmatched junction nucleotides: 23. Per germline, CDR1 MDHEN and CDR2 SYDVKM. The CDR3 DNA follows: TGTGCCAGCAGTTTACCCCTTTGGGAAGGGCGGGGTAGCGGGAGTGTGAACACCGGGGAGCTGTTTTTT. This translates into CASSLPLWEGRGSGSVNTGELFF. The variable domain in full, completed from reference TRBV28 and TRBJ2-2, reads DVKVTQSSRYLVKRTGEKVFLECVQDMDHENMFWYRQDPGLGLRLIYFSYDVKMKEKGDIPEGYSVSREKKERFSLILESASTNQTSMYLCASSLPLWEGRGSGSVNTGELFFGEGSRLTVL.

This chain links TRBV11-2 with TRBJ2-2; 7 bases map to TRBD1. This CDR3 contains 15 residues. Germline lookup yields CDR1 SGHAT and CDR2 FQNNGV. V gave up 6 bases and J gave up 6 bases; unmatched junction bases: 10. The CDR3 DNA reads TGTGCCAGCAGTACAGACAGGGTCTCACCCGGGGAGCTGTTTTTT. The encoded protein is CASSTDRVSPGELFF.

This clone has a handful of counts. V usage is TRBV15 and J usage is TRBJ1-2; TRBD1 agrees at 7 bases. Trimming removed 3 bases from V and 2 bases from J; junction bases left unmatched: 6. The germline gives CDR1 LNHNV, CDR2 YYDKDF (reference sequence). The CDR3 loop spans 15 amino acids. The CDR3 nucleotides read TGTGCCACCAGCAGGACCGGGACAGCGAACTATGGCTACACCTTC. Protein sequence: CATSRTGTANYGYTF.

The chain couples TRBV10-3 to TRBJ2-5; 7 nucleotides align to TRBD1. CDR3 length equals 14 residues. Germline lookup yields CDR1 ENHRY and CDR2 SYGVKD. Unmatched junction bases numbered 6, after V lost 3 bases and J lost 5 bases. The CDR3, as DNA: TGTGCCATCAGTGACTTACAGGGGTTGGAGACCCAGTACTTC. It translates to CAISDLQGLETQYF.

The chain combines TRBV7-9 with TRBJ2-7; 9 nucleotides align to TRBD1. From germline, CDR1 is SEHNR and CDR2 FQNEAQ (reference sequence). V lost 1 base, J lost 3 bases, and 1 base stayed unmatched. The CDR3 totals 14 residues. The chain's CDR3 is CASSLVGQGYEQYF. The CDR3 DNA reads TGTGCCAGCAGCTTAGTGGGACAGGGCTACGAGCAGTACTTC.

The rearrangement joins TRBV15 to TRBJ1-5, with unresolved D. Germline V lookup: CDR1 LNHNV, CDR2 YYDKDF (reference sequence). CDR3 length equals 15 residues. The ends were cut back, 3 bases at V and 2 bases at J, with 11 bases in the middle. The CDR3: CATSRSAGGNQPQHF. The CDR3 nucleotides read TGTGCCACCAGCAGGTCAGCGGGTGGCAATCAGCCCCAGCATTTT.

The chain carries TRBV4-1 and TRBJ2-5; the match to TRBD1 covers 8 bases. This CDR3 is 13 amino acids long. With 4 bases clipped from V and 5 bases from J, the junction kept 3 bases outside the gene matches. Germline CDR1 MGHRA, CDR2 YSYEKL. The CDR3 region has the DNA TGCGCCAGCAGCCGGGACAGGAGTGAGACCCAGTACTTC. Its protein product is CASSRDRSETQYF.

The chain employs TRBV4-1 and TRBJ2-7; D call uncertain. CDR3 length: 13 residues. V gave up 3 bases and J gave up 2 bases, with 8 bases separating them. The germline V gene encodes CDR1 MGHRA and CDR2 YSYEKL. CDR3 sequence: CASSHPRPYEQYF. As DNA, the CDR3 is TGCGCCAGCAGCCACCCCCGACCCTACGAGCAGTACTTC.

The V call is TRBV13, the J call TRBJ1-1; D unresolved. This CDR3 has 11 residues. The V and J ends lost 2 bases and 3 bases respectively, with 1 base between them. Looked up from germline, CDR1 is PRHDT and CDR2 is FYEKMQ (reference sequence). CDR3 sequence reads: CASSLHTEAFF. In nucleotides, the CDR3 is TGTGCCAGCAGCTTACACACTGAAGCTTTCTTT.

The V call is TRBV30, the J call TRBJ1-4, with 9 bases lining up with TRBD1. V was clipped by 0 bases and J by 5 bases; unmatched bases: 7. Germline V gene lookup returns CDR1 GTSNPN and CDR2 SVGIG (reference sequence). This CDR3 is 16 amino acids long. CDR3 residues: CAWSVPHGTGNEKLFF. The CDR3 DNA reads TGTGCCTGGAGTGTACCACACGGGACAGGGAATGAAAAACTGTTTTTT.

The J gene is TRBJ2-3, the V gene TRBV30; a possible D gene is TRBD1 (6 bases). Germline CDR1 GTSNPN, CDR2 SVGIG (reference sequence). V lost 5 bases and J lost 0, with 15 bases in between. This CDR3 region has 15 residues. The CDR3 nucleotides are TGTGCCTGGGGCGGACAGACTTCTAGCACAGATACGCAGTATTTT. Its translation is CAWGGQTSSTDTQYF.

CDR3 residues: CASSLLRGARDGYTF. The CDR3 DNA sequence: TGTGCCAGCAGTTTATTGAGGGGGGCGCGGGATGGCTACACCTTC. The chain combines TRBV27 with TRBJ1-2; tentative D call: TRBD1 (6 bases). V lost 1 base and J lost 6, with 15 bases in between. The germline gives CDR1 MNHEY, CDR2 SMNVEV (reference sequence). This CDR3 contains 15 residues.

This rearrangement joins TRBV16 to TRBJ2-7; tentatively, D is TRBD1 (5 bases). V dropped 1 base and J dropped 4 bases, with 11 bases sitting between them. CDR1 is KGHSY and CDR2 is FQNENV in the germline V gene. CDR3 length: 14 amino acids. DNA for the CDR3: TGTGCCAGCAGCCAATTAGCTACAGGTTACGAGCAGTACTTC. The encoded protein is CASSQLATGYEQYF.

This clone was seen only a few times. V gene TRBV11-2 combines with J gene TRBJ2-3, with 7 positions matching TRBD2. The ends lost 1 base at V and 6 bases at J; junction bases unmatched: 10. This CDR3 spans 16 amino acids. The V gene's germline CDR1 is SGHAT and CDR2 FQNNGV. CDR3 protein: CASSLGPGAGADTQYF. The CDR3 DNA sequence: TGTGCCAGCAGCTTAGGGCCCGGGGCGGGAGCGGATACGCAGTATTTT.

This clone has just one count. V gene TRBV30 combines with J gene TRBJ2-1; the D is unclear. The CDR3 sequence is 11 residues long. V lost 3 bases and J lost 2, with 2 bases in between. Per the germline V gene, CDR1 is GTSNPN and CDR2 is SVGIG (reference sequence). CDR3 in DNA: TGTGCCTGGAGCGCCTACAATGAGCAGTTCTTC. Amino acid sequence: CAWSAYNEQFF.

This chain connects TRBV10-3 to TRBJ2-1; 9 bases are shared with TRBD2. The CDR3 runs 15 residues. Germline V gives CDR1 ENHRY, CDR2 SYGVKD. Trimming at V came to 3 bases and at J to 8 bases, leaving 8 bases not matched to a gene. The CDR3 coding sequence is TGTGCCATCAGTGATAGTAGCGGGAGTAGTCATGAGCAGTTCTTC. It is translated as CAISDSSGSSHEQFF.

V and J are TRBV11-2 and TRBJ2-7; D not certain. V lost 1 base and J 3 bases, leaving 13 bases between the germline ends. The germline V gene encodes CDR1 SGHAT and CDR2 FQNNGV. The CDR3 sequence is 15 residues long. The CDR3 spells CASSLGVRQDYEQYF. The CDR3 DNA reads TGTGCCAGCAGCTTAGGTGTCCGGCAGGACTACGAGCAGTACTTC.

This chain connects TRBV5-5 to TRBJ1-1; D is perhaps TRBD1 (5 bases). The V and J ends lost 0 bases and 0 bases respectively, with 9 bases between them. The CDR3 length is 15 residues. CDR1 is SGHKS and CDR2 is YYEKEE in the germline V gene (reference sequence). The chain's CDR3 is CASSLGGVLNTEAFF. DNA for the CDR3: TGTGCCAGCAGCTTGGGGGGCGTACTGAACACTGAAGCTTTCTTT.

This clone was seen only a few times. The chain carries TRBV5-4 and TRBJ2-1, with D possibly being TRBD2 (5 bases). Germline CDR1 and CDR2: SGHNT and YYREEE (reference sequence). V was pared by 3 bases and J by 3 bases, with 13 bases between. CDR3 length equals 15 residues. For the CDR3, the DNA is TGTGCCAGCAGCTCAGGACTTTTCGACTACAATGAGCAGTTCTTC. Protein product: CASSSGLFDYNEQFF.

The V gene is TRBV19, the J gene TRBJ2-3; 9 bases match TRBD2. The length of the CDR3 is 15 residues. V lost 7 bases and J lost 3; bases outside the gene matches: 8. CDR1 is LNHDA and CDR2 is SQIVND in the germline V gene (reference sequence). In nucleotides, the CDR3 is TGTGCCAGTACCGTTAGCGGGAGTGAGACAGATACGCAGTATTTT. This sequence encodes CASTVSGSETDTQYF.

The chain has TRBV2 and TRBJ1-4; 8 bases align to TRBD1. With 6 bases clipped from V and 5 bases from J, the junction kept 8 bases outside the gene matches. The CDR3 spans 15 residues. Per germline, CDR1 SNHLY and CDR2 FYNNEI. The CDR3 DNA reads TGTGCCAGCAGCGTCGACAGGGGTTGGAATGAAAAACTGTTTTTT. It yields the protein CASSVDRGWNEKLFF.

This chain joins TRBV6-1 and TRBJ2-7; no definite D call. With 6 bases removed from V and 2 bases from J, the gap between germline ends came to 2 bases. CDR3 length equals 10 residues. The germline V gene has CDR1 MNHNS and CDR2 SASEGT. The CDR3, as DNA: TGTGCCAGCAGAACCTACGAGCAGTACTTC. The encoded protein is CASRTYEQYF.

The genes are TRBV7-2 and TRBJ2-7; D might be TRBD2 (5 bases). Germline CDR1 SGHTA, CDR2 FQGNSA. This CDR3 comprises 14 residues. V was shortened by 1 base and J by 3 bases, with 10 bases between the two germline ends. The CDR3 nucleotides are TGTGCCAGCAGCTTAGGAGGGTCTTTCTACGAGCAGTACTTC. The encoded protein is CASSLGGSFYEQYF.

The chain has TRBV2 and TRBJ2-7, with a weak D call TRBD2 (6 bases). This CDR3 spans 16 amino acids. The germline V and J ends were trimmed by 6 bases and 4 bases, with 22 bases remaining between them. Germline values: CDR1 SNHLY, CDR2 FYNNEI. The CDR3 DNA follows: TGTGCCAGCAGGTGGGGTATAGCGGTGGGATCATACGAGCAGTACTTC. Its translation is CASRWGIAVGSYEQYF.

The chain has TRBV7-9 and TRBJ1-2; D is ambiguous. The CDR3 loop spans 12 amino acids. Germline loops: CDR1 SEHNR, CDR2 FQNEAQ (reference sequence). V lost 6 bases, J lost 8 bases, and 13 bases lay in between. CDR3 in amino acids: CASSLLKGGYTF. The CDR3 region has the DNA TGTGCCAGCAGTTTGTTAAAAGGAGGCTACACCTTC.

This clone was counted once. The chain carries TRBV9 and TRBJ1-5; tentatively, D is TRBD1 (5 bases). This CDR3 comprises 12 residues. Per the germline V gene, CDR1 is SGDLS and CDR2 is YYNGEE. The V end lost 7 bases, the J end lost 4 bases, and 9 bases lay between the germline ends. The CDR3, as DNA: TGTGCCAGCGGGGCCGAGAATCAGCCCCAGCATTTT. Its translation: CASGAENQPQHF.

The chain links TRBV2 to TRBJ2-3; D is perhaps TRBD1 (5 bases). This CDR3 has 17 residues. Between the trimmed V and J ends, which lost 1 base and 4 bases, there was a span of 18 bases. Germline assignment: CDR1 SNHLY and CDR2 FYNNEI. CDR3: CASSEVGQGRGPDTQYF. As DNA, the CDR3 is TGTGCCAGCAGTGAAGTCGGGCAGGGAAGAGGCCCAGATACGCAGTATTTT.

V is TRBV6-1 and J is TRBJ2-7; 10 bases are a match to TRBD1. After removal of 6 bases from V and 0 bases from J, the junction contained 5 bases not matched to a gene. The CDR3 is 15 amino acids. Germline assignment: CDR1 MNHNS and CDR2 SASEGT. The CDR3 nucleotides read TGTGCCAGCAGAACCGGGACAGGGGCCTCCTACGAGCAGTACTTC. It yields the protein CASRTGTGASYEQYF.

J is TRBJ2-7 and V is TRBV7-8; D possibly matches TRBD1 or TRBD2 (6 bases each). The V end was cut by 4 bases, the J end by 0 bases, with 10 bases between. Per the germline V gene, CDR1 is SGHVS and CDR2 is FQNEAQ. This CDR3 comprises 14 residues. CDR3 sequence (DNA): TGTGCCAGCAGCTGGGGGGCCTCCTCCTACGAGCAGTACTTC. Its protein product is CASSWGASSYEQYF.

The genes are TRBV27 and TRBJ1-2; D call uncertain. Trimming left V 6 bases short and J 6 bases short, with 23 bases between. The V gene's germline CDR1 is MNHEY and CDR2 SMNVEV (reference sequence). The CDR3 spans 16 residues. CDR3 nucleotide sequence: TGTGCCAGCAGCCTCACGGGGAGGGCGCGAAAGGATGGCTACACCTTC. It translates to CASSLTGRARKDGYTF.

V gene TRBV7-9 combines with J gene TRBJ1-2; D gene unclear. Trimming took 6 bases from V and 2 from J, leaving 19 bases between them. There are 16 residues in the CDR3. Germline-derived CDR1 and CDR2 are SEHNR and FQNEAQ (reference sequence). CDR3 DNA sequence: TGTGCCAGCAGAAAAAACGGCGGCAGTTACAACTATGGCTACACCTTC. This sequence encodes CASRKNGGSYNYGYTF.

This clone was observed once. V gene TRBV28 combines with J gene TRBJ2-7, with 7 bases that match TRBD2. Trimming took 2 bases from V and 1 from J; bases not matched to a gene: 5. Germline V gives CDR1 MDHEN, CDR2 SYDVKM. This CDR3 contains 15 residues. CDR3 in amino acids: CASSLPASGSYEQYF. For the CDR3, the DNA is TGTGCCAGCAGTTTACCGGCTAGCGGTTCCTACGAGCAGTACTTC.